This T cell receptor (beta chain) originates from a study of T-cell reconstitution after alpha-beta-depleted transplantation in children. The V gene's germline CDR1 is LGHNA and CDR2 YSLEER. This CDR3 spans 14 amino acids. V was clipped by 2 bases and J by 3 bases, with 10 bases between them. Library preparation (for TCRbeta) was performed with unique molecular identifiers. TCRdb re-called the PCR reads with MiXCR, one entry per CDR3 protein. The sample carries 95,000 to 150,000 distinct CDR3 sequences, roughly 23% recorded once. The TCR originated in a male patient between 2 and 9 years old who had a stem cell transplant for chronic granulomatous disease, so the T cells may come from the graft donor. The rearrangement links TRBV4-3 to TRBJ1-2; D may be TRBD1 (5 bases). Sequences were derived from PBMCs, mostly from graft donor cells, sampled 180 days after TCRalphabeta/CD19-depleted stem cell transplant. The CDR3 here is CASSQTGADYGYTF. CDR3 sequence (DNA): TGCGCCAGCAGCCAAACAGGCGCGGACTATGGCTACACCTTC.